This T cell receptor (beta chain) came from a study of Graves' ophthalmopathy and Graves' hyperthyroidism. This clonotype was counted at least ten times. CDR3 regions of TCR beta were amplified from RNA transcripts. HTBI-primed RT-PCR formed the first round, and a multiplex PCR formed the second. One entry per CDR3 protein results from TCRdb running MiXCR on the multiplex PCR reads. The sample shows about 600,000 distinct CDR3 sequences, about 35% of them seen only once. This receptor was taken from an adult man with Graves' hyperthyroidism. Sequencing input: peripheral blood or thyroid tissue (not recorded which).

CDR3: CASRWDMVGVKDNQPQHF. CDR3 coding DNA: TGTGCCAGCAGATGGGACATGGTCGGGGTAAAAGACAATCAGCCCCAGCATTTT. This chain links TRBV6-5 with TRBJ1-5; tentative D call: TRBD1 (6 bases). CDR1 is MNHEY and CDR2 is SVGAGI in the germline V gene. The length of the CDR3 is 18 residues. The V end was cut by 6 bases, the J end by 3 bases, with 24 bases between.